This T cell receptor beta chain was captured in a study of cytomegalovirus exposure and HLA in healthy donors. Whole-study findings and limits: Most sequenced TCRs were rare (though some public TCRs occurred in many donors).

Both 60 Vbeta primers and 13 Jbeta primers went into the PCR. Profiled with immunoSEQ multiplex PCR; TCRdb holds only in-frame clones, not every one. The repertoire holds 90,000 or so clones, with 60% to 80% as singletons. V lost 7 bases and J lost 1, with 18 bases in between. The CDR3 covers 16 residues. Germline lookup yields CDR1 LNHDA and CDR2 SQIVND (reference sequence). The table lists this clone with a count of one. Its antigen remains unknown. The rearrangement joins TRBV19 to TRBJ2-3, with unresolved D. The source is a woman aged 45-60 years in good health and CMV-seropositive. The sample was PBMCs. CDR3 nucleotide sequence: TGTGCCAGTAATTCGGTTCGACGCCTAGGCACAGATACGCAGTATTTT. This codes for CASNSVRRLGTDTQYF.